These 23 T cell receptor beta chains were all obtained from the same sample, sequenced in a study of blood T cells in healthy people across ages. Using a J-beta primer mix together with a sample-barcoded 5' primer, a second PCR was run for about 6 to 11 cycles. One entry per CDR3 protein results from TCRdb running MiXCR on the 5' RACE reads. The table includes 760,000 or so distinct CDR3 sequences, 20% to 30% detected once. Another study also made use of these data, one on T cells of mothers and their children.

Sequencing was done on a sample of blood. Source of these receptors: a boy aged 5 to 17 in good health.

This clonotype showed up just once. The chain uses TRBV12-3 or TRBV12-4 and TRBJ2-5; D gene unclear. Trimming took off 6 bases at V and 2 bases at J, with 13 bases between the two ends. The CDR3 has 14 residues. The CDR3 nucleotides are TGTGCCAGCAGCAAGTACAGAGCACAAGAGACCCAGTACTTC. Protein product: CASSKYRAQETQYF.

This clonotype has more than one count but fewer than ten. The chain is built from TRBV28 and TRBJ2-7; TRBD2 might be the D (5 bases). This CDR3 spans 13 amino acids. Germline lookup yields CDR1 MDHEN and CDR2 SYDVKM. The V end lost 6 bases, the J end lost 2 bases, and 11 bases lay between the germline ends. The CDR3 loop is CASRTGTAYEQYF. The CDR3 region has the DNA TGTGCCAGCAGGACGGGAACAGCCTACGAGCAGTACTTC.

The genes are TRBV4-1 and TRBJ1-3, with D perhaps matching TRBD1 (6 bases). Germline lookup yields CDR1 MGHRA and CDR2 YSYEKL. V lost 4 bases and J lost 0, with 22 bases in between. The CDR3 covers 19 residues. The CDR3 coding sequence is TGCGCCAGCAGCCGAGTCATACAGGGAAGGGAGGTCTCTGGAAACACCATATATTTT. Amino acid sequence: CASSRVIQGREVSGNTIYF.

As DNA, the CDR3 is TGTGCCAGCAGCGTAGAATACCCCACAGATACGCAGTATTTT. The encoded protein is CASSVEYPTDTQYF. J is TRBJ2-3 and V is TRBV9; D is ambiguous. There are 14 residues in the CDR3. Per the germline V gene, CDR1 is SGDLS and CDR2 is YYNGEE. Trimming cost V 0 bases and J 2 bases, with 7 bases left between them.

This clonotype has more than one count but fewer than ten. V is TRBV18 and J is TRBJ2-7, with 10 positions matching TRBD2. Per the germline V gene, CDR1 is KGHSH and CDR2 is LQKENI. V was clipped by 4 bases and J by 4 bases; unmatched bases: 10. The CDR3 extends over 16 amino acids. The CDR3 spells CASSLHPLAGSYEQYF. CDR3 DNA: TGTGCCAGCTCACTTCACCCACTAGCGGGGAGTTACGAGCAGTACTTC.

The chain uses TRBV19 and TRBJ2-4; D possibly corresponds to TRBD1 (5 bases). The CDR3 covers 16 residues. The V gene's germline CDR1 is LNHDA and CDR2 SQIVND (reference sequence). The V gene lost 5 bases and the J gene lost 0 bases, with 14 bases spanning the gap. This CDR3 reads CASSVQVSGAKNIQYF. The CDR3 bases are TGTGCCAGTAGTGTACAGGTGTCGGGAGCCAAAAACATTCAGTACTTC.

This clonotype was observed a few times. The rearrangement links TRBV5-1 to TRBJ1-6; D is ambiguous. The V and J ends lost 0 bases and 9 bases respectively, with 10 bases between them. The CDR3 sequence is 14 residues long. CDR1 and CDR2 (germline): SGHRS, YFSETQ. Here the CDR3 DNA reads TGCGCCAGCAGCTTGGGTGAGAGAGGTTCACCCCTCCACTTT. Translating it yields CASSLGERGSPLHF. The full variable domain, with the rest looked up from reference TRBV5-1 and TRBJ1-6, is KAGVTQTPRYLIKTRGQQVTLSCSPISGHRSVSWYQQTPGQGLQFLFEYFSETQRNKGNFPGRFSGRQFSNSRSEMNVSTLELGDSALYLCASSLGERGSPLHFGNGTRLTVT.

The J gene is TRBJ2-5, the V gene TRBV7-9; 7 bases are shared with TRBD2. With the DNA end fitting TRBJ2-1 better, the J assignment may be wrong. Germline loops: CDR1 SEHNR, CDR2 FQNEAQ (reference sequence). This CDR3 is 16 amino acids long. This CDR3 is CASSLRSERGGDEQFF. DNA of the CDR3: TGTGCCAGCAGCTTGCGTTCTGAGCGGGGTGGGGATGAGCAGTTCTTC.

The sample holds a few counts of this clonotype. The V and J genes are TRBV7-2 and TRBJ2-2; tentative D call: TRBD2 (5 bases). The V and J ends lost 3 bases and 6 bases respectively, with 11 bases between them. The CDR3 sequence is 14 residues long. Germline values: CDR1 SGHTA, CDR2 FQGNSA. The CDR3 sequence is CASSFFFGAGELFF. CDR3 nucleotides: TGTGCCAGCAGCTTCTTCTTCGGGGCCGGGGAGCTGTTTTTT.

This clonotype was observed a handful of times. The gene calls are TRBV4-3 and TRBJ2-2; 7 bases are shared with TRBD1. CDR1 and CDR2 (germline): LGHNA, YSLEER. The CDR3 length is 16 residues. J was trimmed by 7 bases and V by 0 bases; bases with no gene match: 8. CDR3 sequence: CASSQDGGQTVGELFF. In DNA form, the CDR3 reads TGCGCCAGCAGCCAAGATGGGGGACAGACTGTCGGGGAGCTGTTTTTT.

This clonotype was recorded a few times. The rearrangement joins TRBV6-5 to TRBJ2-1; D may be TRBD1 (6 bases). V lost 2 bases and J lost 7, with 15 bases in between. CDR1 and CDR2 (germline): MNHEY, SVGAGI. There are 15 residues in the CDR3. The CDR3 loop is CASSYVAGALNEQFF. For the CDR3, the DNA is TGTGCCAGCAGTTACGTCGCAGGGGCGCTAAATGAGCAGTTCTTC.

CDR3 residues: CASSESTGNYGYTF. The DNA for the CDR3 is TGCGCCAGCAGCGAATCGACAGGAAACTATGGCTACACCTTC. The rearrangement joins TRBV5-1 to TRBJ1-2; D is possibly TRBD1 (6 bases). CDR1 and CDR2 from the germline V gene are SGHRS and YFSETQ. The V end lost 4 bases, the J end lost 2 bases, and 12 bases lay between the germline ends. CDR3 length: 14 amino acids.

The V and J genes are TRBV9 and TRBJ2-3; D is tentatively TRBD1 or TRBD2 (5 bases each). With 1 base removed from V and 7 bases from J, the gap between germline ends came to 16 bases. From germline, CDR1 is SGDLS and CDR2 YYNGEE. This CDR3 is 15 amino acids long. The CDR3 region has the DNA TGTGCCAGCAGCGTATCAAGGGACCGCACGAATACGCAGTATTTT. Residues: CASSVSRDRTNTQYF. The whole variable domain, remainder taken from reference TRBV9 and TRBJ2-3, is DSGVTQTPKHLITATGQRVTLRCSPRSGDLSVYWYQQSLDQGLQFLIQYYNGEERAKGNILERFSAQQFPDLHSELNLSSLELGDSALYFCASSVSRDRTNTQYFGPGTRLTVL.

This clonotype was observed a handful of times. This chain joins TRBV12-3 or TRBV12-4 and TRBJ2-7, with TRBD1 matching over 10 bases. V was clipped by 3 bases and J by 6 bases; unmatched bases: 8. CDR3 length: 15 residues. The CDR3 DNA reads as TGTGCCAGCAGTTTGGGGACAGGGGCGTCTCTCGAGCAGTACTTC. Translating it yields CASSLGTGASLEQYF.

The rearrangement links TRBV11-2 to TRBJ2-7; no clear D. Trimming took off 5 bases at V and 5 bases at J, with 13 bases between the two ends. Germline CDR1 reads SGHAT; CDR2 reads FQNNGV. CDR3 length equals 13 residues. CDR3 DNA: TGTGCCAGCAGCCCTCCTTTAACCGACGAGCAGTACTTC. Amino acid sequence: CASSPPLTDEQYF.

The table lists this clonotype with a few counts. The chain couples TRBV7-9 to TRBJ1-6; possible D gene TRBD1, 6 bases. The CDR3 extends over 12 amino acids. V gave up 8 bases and J gave up 10 bases, with 12 bases separating them. From germline, CDR1 is SEHNR and CDR2 FQNEAQ (reference sequence). The CDR3 DNA follows: TGTGCCAGCGGGGGGGCGGAATCACCCCTCCACTTT. Its translation: CASGGAESPLHF.

The chain recombines TRBV20-1 with TRBJ2-1; D is uncertain. The CDR3 runs 14 residues. V lost 2 bases and J lost 10, with 18 bases in between. Germline V lookup: CDR1 DFQATT, CDR2 SNEGSKA (reference sequence). In DNA, the CDR3 is TGCAGTGCTAGAACCTTCGTCTGGTGCAAAGAGCAGTTCTTC. The encoded protein is CSARTFVWCKEQFF.

V and J are TRBV7-8 and TRBJ2-5; D is ambiguous. V was clipped by 1 base and J by 7 bases, with 16 bases between them. CDR1 is SGHVS, CDR2 FQNEAQ, per germline. The CDR3 has 15 residues. In DNA, the CDR3 is TGTGCCAGCAGCTTAGTCGACCTGGAAGCAGGGACCCAGTACTTC. Its protein product is CASSLVDLEAGTQYF. Complete variable domain (other parts from reference TRBV7-8 and TRBJ2-5): GAGVSQSPRYKVAKRGQDVALRCDPISGHVSLFWYQQALGQGPEFLTYFQNEAQLDKSGLPSDRFFAERPEGSVSTLKIQRTQQEDSAVYLCASSLVDLEAGTQYFGPGTRLLVL.

The chain carries TRBV20-1 and TRBJ2-5; TRBD2 aligns across 10 bases. The end of the DNA aligns better with TRBJ2-1, so the J call may be wrong. CDR1 and CDR2 (germline): DFQATT, SNEGSKA (reference sequence). This CDR3 is 15 amino acids long. The CDR3 region is CSARDSRTSGNEQFF. The CDR3 DNA is TGCAGTGCTAGAGATTCCCGGACTAGCGGCAATGAGCAGTTCTTC.

This clonotype was seen a few times. The chain is built from TRBV7-3 and TRBJ2-1, with 12 nucleotides matching TRBD2. The CDR3 has 13 amino acids. CDR1 is SGHTA, CDR2 FQGTGA, per germline. In DNA form, the CDR3 reads TGTGCATCAGGACTAGCGGGGAACAATGAGCAGTTCTTC. Protein product: CASGLAGNNEQFF. The full variable domain, completed using reference TRBV7-3 and TRBJ2-1, is GAGVSQTPSNKVTEKGKYVELRCDPISGHTALYWYRQSLGQGPEFLIYFQGTGAADDSGLPNDRFFAVRPEGSVSTLKIQRTERGDSAVYLCASGLAGNNEQFFGPGTRLTVL.

The V call is TRBV12-3 or TRBV12-4, the J call TRBJ1-1; no clear D. V lost 6 bases and J 1 base, leaving 12 bases between the germline ends. The length of the CDR3 is 14 residues. The CDR3 DNA sequence: TGTGCCAGCAGCCGTGGGTGGAGGAACACTGAAGCTTTCTTT. Translated: CASSRGWRNTEAFF.

V usage is TRBV7-3 and J usage is TRBJ2-3, with 13 bases aligning to TRBD2. CDR1 is SGHTA, CDR2 FQGTGA, per germline. V shed 4 bases, J shed 6 bases, and the junction held 16 bases outside the gene matches. This CDR3 has 19 residues. CDR3 amino acids: CASSSPLPGLAGDTDTQYF. The CDR3 DNA sequence: TGTGCCAGCAGCTCTCCCTTGCCCGGACTAGCGGGAGATACGGATACGCAGTATTTT.

This clonotype has just a few counts. The chain couples TRBV6-4 to TRBJ2-2, with D possibly TRBD1 on 6 matching bases. V was pared by 8 bases and J by 4 bases, with 14 bases between. Germline lookup yields CDR1 MRHNA and CDR2 SNTAGT. CDR3 length: 14 amino acids. The CDR3 nucleotides read TGTGCCAGCCGACAGGAGGACTTCACCGGGGAGCTGTTTTTT. This sequence encodes CASRQEDFTGELFF.